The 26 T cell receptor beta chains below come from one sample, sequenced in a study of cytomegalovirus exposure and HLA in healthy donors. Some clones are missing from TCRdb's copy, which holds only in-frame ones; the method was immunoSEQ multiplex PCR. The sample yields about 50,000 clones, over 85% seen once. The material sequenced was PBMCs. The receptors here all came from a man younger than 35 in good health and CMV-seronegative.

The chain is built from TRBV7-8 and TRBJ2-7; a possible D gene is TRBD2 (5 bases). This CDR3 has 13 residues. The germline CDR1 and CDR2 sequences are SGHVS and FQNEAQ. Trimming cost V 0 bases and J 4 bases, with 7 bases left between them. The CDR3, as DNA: TGTGCCAGCAGCTTAGCAGGGAGATACGAGCAGTACTTC. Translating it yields CASSLAGRYEQYF.

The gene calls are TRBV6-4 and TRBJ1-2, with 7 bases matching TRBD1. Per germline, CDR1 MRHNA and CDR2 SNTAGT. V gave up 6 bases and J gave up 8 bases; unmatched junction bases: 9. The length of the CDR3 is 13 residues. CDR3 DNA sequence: TGTGCCAGCAGACCCTCACAGGGGTCGGGCTACACCTTC. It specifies CASRPSQGSGYTF.

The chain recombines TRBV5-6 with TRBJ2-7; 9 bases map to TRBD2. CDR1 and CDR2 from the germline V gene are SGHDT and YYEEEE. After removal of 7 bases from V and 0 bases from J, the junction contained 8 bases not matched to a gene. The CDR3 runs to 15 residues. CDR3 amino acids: CASRPRTSVSYEQYF. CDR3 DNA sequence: TGTGCCAGCCGCCCAAGGACTAGCGTCTCCTACGAGCAGTACTTC.

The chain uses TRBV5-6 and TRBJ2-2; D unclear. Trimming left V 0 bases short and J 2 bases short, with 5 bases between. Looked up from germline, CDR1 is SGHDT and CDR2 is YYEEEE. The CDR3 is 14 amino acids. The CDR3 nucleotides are TGTGCCAGCAGCTTGGACAGAAACACCGGGGAGCTGTTTTTT. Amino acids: CASSLDRNTGELFF. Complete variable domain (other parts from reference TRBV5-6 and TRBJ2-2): DAGVTQSPTHLIKTRGQQVTLRCSPKSGHDTVSWYQQALGQGPQFIFQYYEEEERQRGNFPDRFSGHQFPNYSSELNVNALLLGDSALYLCASSLDRNTGELFFGEGSRLTVL.

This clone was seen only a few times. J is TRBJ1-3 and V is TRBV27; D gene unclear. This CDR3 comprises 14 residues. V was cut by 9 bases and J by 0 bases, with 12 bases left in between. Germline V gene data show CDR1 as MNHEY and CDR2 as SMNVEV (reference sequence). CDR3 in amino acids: CASRRTFSGNTIYF. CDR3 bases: TGTGCCAGTCGCCGTACTTTCTCTGGAAACACCATATATTTT.

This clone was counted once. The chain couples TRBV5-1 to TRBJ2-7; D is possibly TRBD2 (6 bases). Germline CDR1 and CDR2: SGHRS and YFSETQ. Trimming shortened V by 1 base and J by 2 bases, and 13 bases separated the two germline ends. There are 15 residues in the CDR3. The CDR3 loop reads CASSLQSGFAYEQYF. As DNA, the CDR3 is TGCGCCAGCAGCTTGCAGAGCGGGTTTGCCTACGAGCAGTACTTC.

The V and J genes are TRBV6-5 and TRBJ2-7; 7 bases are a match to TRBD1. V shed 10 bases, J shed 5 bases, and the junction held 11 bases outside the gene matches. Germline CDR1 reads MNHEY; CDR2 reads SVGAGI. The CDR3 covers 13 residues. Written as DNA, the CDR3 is TGTGCCATCGTTAAGACAGGGCCAAACGAGCAGTACTTC. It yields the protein CAIVKTGPNEQYF.

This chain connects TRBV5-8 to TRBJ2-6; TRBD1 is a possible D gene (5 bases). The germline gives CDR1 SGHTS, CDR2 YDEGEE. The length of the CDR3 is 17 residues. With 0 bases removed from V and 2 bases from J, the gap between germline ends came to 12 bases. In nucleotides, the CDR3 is TGTGCCAGCAGCTTGGTTGGGGTGGGGCCTGGGGCCAACGTCCTGACTTTC. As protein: CASSLVGVGPGANVLTF. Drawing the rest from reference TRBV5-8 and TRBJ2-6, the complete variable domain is EAGVTQSPTHLIKTRGQQATLRCSPISGHTSVYWYQQALGLGLQFLLWYDEGEERNRGNFPPRFSGRQFPNYSSELNVNALELEDSALYLCASSLVGVGPGANVLTFGAGSRLTVL.

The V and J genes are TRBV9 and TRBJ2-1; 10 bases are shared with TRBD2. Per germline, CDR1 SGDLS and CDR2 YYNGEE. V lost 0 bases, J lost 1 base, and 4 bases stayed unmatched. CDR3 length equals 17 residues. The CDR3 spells CASSVVPAGGSYNEQFF. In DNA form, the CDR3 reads TGTGCCAGCAGCGTAGTACCAGCGGGAGGGTCCTACAATGAGCAGTTCTTC.

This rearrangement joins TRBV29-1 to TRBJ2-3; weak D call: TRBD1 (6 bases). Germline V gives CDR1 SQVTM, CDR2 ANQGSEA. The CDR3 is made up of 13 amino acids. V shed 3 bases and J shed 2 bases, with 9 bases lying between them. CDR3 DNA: TGCAGCGTTGAGCAGGGGACCACAGATACGCAGTATTTT. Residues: CSVEQGTTDTQYF.

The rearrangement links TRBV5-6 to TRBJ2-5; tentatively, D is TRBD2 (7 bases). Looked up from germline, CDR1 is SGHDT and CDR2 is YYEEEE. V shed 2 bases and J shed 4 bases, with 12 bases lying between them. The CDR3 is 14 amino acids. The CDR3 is CASSFRGGGETQYF. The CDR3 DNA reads TGTGCCAGCAGCTTCCGCGGGGGCGGAGAGACCCAGTACTTC.

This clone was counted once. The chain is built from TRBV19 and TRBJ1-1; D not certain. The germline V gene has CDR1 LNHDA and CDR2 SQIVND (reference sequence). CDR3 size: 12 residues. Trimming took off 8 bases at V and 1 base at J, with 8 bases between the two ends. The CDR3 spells CASGLGNTEAFF. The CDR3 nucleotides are TGTGCCAGTGGACTTGGGAACACTGAAGCTTTCTTT.

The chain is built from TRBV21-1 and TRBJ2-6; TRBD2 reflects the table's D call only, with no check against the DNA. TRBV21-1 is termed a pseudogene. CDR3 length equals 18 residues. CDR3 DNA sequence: TGTGCCAGCAGCAAAATGCGGTCCTCGAAGCCTGGGGCCAACGTCCTGACTTTC. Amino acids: CASSKMRSSKPGANVLTF.

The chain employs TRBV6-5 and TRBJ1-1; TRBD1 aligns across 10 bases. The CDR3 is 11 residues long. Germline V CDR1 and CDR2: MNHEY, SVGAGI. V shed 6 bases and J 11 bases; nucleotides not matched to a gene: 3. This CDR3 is CASSRGQGAFF. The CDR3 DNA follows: TGTGCCAGCAGCCGGGGACAGGGGGCTTTCTTT.

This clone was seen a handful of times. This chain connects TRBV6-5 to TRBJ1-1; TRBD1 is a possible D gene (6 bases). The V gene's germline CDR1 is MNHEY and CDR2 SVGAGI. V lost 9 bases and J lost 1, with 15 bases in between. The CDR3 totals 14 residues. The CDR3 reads CASSNRQENTEAFF. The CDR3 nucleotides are TGTGCCAGTTCCAATAGACAGGAGAACACTGAAGCTTTCTTT.

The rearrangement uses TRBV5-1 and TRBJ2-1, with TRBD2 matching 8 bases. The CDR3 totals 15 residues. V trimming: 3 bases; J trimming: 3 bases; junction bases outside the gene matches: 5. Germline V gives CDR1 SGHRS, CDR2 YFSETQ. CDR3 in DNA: TGCGCCAGCAGCTGGGGACTAGTAGGCTACAATGAGCAGTTCTTC. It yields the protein CASSWGLVGYNEQFF.

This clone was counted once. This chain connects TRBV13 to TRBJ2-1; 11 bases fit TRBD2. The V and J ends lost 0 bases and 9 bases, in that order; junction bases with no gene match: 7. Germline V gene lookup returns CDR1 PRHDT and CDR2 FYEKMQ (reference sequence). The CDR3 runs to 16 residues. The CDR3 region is CASSLGFGLAGSEQFF. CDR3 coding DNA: TGTGCCAGCAGCTTAGGGTTCGGACTAGCGGGTTCTGAGCAGTTCTTC.

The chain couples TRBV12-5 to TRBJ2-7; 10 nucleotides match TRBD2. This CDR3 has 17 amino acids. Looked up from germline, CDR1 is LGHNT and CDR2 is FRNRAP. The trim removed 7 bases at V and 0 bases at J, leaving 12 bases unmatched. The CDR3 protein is CASVWPSGSGSSYEQYF. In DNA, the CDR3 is TGTGCTAGTGTTTGGCCTAGCGGGAGTGGGAGCTCCTACGAGCAGTACTTC.

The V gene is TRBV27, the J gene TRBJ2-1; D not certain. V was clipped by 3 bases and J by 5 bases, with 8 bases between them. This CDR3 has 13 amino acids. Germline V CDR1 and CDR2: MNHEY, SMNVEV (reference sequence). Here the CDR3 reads CASSFTENNEQFF. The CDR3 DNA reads TGTGCCAGCAGTTTCACAGAAAACAATGAGCAGTTCTTC.

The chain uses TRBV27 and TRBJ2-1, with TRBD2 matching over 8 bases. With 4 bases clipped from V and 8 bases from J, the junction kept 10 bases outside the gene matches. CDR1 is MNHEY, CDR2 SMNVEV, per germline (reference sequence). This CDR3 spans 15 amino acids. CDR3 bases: TGTGCCAGCAGTTGGGGGCTTGGGACTAGTTATGAGCAGTTCTTC. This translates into CASSWGLGTSYEQFF.

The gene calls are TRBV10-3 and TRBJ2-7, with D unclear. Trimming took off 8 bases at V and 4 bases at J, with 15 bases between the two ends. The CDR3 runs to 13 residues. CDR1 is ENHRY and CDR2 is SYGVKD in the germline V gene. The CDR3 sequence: CAIAPNRGYEQYF. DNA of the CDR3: TGTGCCATCGCTCCAAACCGAGGATACGAGCAGTACTTC.

The CDR3 loop reads CASRWRGSGAKNIQYF. In nucleotides, the CDR3 is TGTGCCAGCAGATGGAGGGGATCCGGGGCCAAAAACATTCAGTACTTC. This chain connects TRBV13 to TRBJ2-4, with D perhaps matching TRBD2 (6 bases). V shed 6 bases and J shed 1 base, with 16 bases lying between them. The CDR3 is made up of 16 amino acids. CDR1 and CDR2 (germline): PRHDT, FYEKMQ (reference sequence).

CDR3 sequence reads: CASSPPGLAGVAQYF. The CDR3 DNA follows: TGTGCCAGTTCTCCCCCGGGACTAGCGGGAGTGGCGCAGTATTTT. The chain couples TRBV25-1 to TRBJ2-3; 14 bases fit TRBD2. Germline loops: CDR1 MGHDK, CDR2 SYGVNS. The CDR3 length is 15 residues. The J segment lost 10 bases and the V segment lost 9 bases, leaving 12 bases of the junction unmatched.

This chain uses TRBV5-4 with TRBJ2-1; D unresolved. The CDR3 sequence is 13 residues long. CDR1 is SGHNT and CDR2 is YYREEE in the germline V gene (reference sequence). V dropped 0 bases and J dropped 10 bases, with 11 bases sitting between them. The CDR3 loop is CASSLASVEEQFF. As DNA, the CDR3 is TGTGCCAGCAGCTTGGCCTCGGTGGAGGAGCAGTTCTTC.

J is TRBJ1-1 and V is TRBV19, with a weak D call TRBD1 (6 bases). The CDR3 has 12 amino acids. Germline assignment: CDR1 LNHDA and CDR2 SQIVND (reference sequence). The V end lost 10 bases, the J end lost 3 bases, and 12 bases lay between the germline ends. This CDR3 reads CATQQGYTEAFF. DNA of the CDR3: TGTGCCACCCAACAGGGATACACTGAAGCTTTCTTT.

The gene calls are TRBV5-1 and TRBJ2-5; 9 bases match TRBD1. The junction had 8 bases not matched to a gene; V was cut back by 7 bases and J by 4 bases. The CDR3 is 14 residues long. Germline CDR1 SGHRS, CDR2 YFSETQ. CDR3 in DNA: TGCGCCAGCTCGGGGACAGGGTCAAGAGAGACCCAGTACTTC. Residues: CASSGTGSRETQYF.